Below are 5 T cell receptor beta chains sequenced from a single sample in a study of blood T cell repertoires in COVID-19 (dated by TCRdb to 2019 to 2021). Receptor libraries were prepared by the immunoSEQ multiplex PCR assay. The table comes from immuneACCESS by way of TCRdb, which keeps in-frame sequences with V and J called. Part of the clones is missing from these tables; in studies checked, under half for an unresolved V gene and the rest for unknown reasons. Within this sample are over 200,000 clones, with about 90% of them counted one time only. The ten top clones hold 9.5% to 15% of the sample. The specimen was peripheral blood. The receptors were gathered from a woman under 30 who had recovered from COVID-19.

The rearrangement links TRBV25-1 to TRBJ2-7, with TRBD1 matching 9 bases. CDR1 MGHDK and CDR2 SYGVNS come from the germline V gene. V was clipped by 8 bases and J by 3 bases; unmatched bases: 8. The CDR3 contains 14 residues. The CDR3 DNA reads as TGTGCCAGCGTTGGACAGGGGATAATCTACGAGCAGTACTTC. Translating gives CASVGQGIIYEQYF.

The V call is TRBV9, the J call TRBJ2-6; D uncertain. Germline V CDR1 and CDR2: SGDLS, YYNGEE. The CDR3 extends over 15 amino acids. Trimming took 4 bases from V and 0 from J, leaving 8 bases between them. CDR3 nucleotide sequence: TGTGCCAGCAGCACCTCGAGCTCTGGGGCCAACGTCCTGACTTTC. Its translation is CASSTSSSGANVLTF.

This clone was observed a handful of times. The chain joins TRBV19 to TRBJ2-1; TRBD2 is a possible D gene (5 bases). CDR3 length equals 15 residues. V was pared by 6 bases and J by 0 bases, with 12 bases between. The germline gives CDR1 LNHDA, CDR2 SQIVND (reference sequence). The CDR3 coding sequence is TGTGCCAGTAGGGAAAGCGGCAGCTCCTACAATGAGCAGTTCTTC. Translated, it gives CASRESGSSYNEQFF.

The gene calls are TRBV9 and TRBJ2-1, with a possible D match to TRBD2 (5 bases). CDR1 is SGDLS, CDR2 YYNGEE, per germline. The CDR3 length is 18 residues. V was cut by 3 bases and J by 3 bases, with 22 bases left in between. The CDR3 nucleotides read TGTGCCAGCAGCGCCCGAACCGGGTGGCTAGCAGACTACAATGAGCAGTTCTTC. Residues: CASSARTGWLADYNEQFF. The variable domain in full, with the rest retrieved from reference TRBV9 and TRBJ2-1, is DSGVTQTPKHLITATGQRVTLRCSPRSGDLSVYWYQQSLDQGLQFLIQYYNGEERAKGNILERFSAQQFPDLHSELNLSSLELGDSALYFCASSARTGWLADYNEQFFGPGTRLTVL.

This chain joins TRBV6-4 and TRBJ1-6, with D uncertain. Germline lookup yields CDR1 MRHNA and CDR2 SNTAGT. The germline V and J ends were trimmed by 0 bases and 9 bases, with 6 bases remaining between them. The CDR3 spans 13 residues. In DNA, the CDR3 is TGTGCCAGCAGTGACTCCTGGGCTTCACCCCTCCACTTT. Encoded protein: CASSDSWASPLHF.